Shown below are 24 T cell receptor beta chains from a single sample sequenced in a study of cytomegalovirus exposure and HLA in healthy donors. Profiled with immunoSEQ multiplex PCR; TCRdb holds only in-frame clones, not every one. The sample consists of approximately 280,000 clones, roughly 90% of them appearing once. Sequenced material: PBMCs. All receptors derive from a woman under 30 in good health and CMV-seronegative.

This rearrangement joins TRBV27 to TRBJ2-2; 10 bases agree with TRBD2. The germline V gene has CDR1 MNHEY and CDR2 SMNVEV (reference sequence). V lost 3 bases to trimming and J lost 7 bases; unmatched junction nucleotides: 5. The CDR3 has 15 amino acids. The CDR3 DNA reads as TGTGCCAGCAGTTTTACCGGGACTAGCGACGGGGAGCTGTTTTTT. This gives the protein CASSFTGTSDGELFF.

The rearrangement uses TRBV6-6 and TRBJ2-7; 10 positions match TRBD2. Trimming removed 0 bases from V and 5 bases from J; junction bases left unmatched: 7. Germline CDR1 is MNHNY and CDR2 is SVGAGI (reference sequence). This CDR3 has 16 amino acids. CDR3 sequence: CASSYSQREGQNEQYF. For the CDR3, the DNA is TGTGCCAGCAGTTACTCGCAGCGGGAGGGCCAGAACGAGCAGTACTTC.

The V gene is TRBV27, the J gene TRBJ2-7; 9 bases are a match to TRBD2. Germline CDR1 reads MNHEY; CDR2 reads SMNVEV (reference sequence). J lost 0 bases, V lost 6 bases, and 3 bases had no gene match. The CDR3 extends over 14 amino acids. CDR3 in amino acids: CASSRGRVSYEQYF. Written as DNA, the CDR3 is TGTGCCAGCAGCCGCGGGAGGGTCTCCTACGAGCAGTACTTC.

The V call is TRBV6-6, the J call TRBJ2-6; weak D call: TRBD2 (6 bases). CDR3 size: 14 residues. Germline V gene data show CDR1 as MNHNY and CDR2 as SVGAGI (reference sequence). Trimming cost V 6 bases and J 2 bases, with 8 bases left between them. The CDR3 region is CASSPSAGANVLTF. In DNA, the CDR3 is TGTGCCAGCAGCCCTAGCGCTGGGGCCAACGTCCTGACTTTC.

DNA of the CDR3: TGCGCCAGCAGCCAAGATAGGGAACAGGGAAAAGCTTTCTTT. Amino acid sequence: CASSQDREQGKAFF. V usage is TRBV4-3 and J usage is TRBJ1-1; D is possibly TRBD1 (6 bases). Germline V gives CDR1 LGHNA, CDR2 YSLEER. The CDR3 consists of 14 residues. Trimming cost V 0 bases and J 9 bases, with 14 bases left between them.

The V call is TRBV13, the J call TRBJ2-3, with TRBD2 matching 8 bases. The ends lost 5 bases at V and 6 bases at J; junction bases unmatched: 7. The CDR3 covers 14 residues. The germline V gene encodes CDR1 PRHDT and CDR2 FYEKMQ (reference sequence). CDR3 amino acids: CASSHRTSFDTQYF. As DNA, the CDR3 is TGTGCCAGCAGCCACCGGACTAGCTTCGATACGCAGTATTTT.

The chain joins TRBV15 to TRBJ2-7, with TRBD1 matching 7 bases. This CDR3 has 15 amino acids. The J segment lost 0 bases and the V segment lost 0 bases, leaving 2 bases of the junction unmatched. Germline V gives CDR1 LNHNV, CDR2 YYDKDF (reference sequence). In DNA, the CDR3 is TGTGCCACCAGCAGAGAGGGGACAGCCTCCTACGAGCAGTACTTC. Protein product: CATSREGTASYEQYF.

V usage is TRBV2 and J usage is TRBJ2-3; TRBD2 matches 9 bases. The length of the CDR3 is 14 residues. CDR1 is SNHLY and CDR2 is FYNNEI in the germline V gene. J lost 4 bases, V lost 7 bases, and 6 bases had no gene match. CDR3 residues: CASTLAGGADTQYF. The CDR3 DNA is TGTGCCAGCACGCTGGCGGGAGGGGCAGATACGCAGTATTTT.

The V gene is TRBV28, the J gene TRBJ1-5; 9 nucleotides match TRBD1. The CDR3 has 15 amino acids. J was trimmed by 8 bases and V by 0 bases; bases with no gene match: 5. Germline CDR1 is MDHEN and CDR2 is SYDVKM. The CDR3 DNA reads TGTGCCAGCAGTTTATGGGGACAGGGAAGAAAGCCCCAGCATTTT. It is translated as CASSLWGQGRKPQHF.

The sample holds a few counts of this clone. The CDR3 DNA is TGTGCCAGCACCCCGGGGGGCTATAATTCACCCCTCCACTTT. Its translation: CASTPGGYNSPLHF. This chain joins TRBV27 and TRBJ1-6, with TRBD1 as a possible D gene (5 bases). The CDR3 consists of 14 residues. CDR1 is MNHEY, CDR2 SMNVEV, per germline (reference sequence). Trimming removed 7 bases from V and 3 bases from J, with 10 bases in between.

The CDR3 loop is CASSVATGFSYEQYF. CDR3 nucleotide sequence: TGTGCCAGCAGCGTAGCGACAGGGTTCTCCTACGAGCAGTACTTC. The rearrangement joins TRBV9 to TRBJ2-7; the match to TRBD1 covers 7 bases. This CDR3 region has 15 residues. Germline V gives CDR1 SGDLS, CDR2 YYNGEE. Trimming removed 0 bases from V and 0 bases from J; junction bases left unmatched: 3.

This rearrangement joins TRBV5-1 to TRBJ1-1; D ambiguous. Trimming shortened V by 4 bases and J by 3 bases, and 10 bases separated the two germline ends. This CDR3 is 13 amino acids long. The germline V gene encodes CDR1 SGHRS and CDR2 YFSETQ. Here the CDR3 DNA reads TGCGCCAGCAGCCCCCCCAGTGACACTGAAGCTTTCTTT. Protein sequence: CASSPPSDTEAFF.

The J gene is TRBJ2-7, the V gene TRBV4-2, with 12 bases lining up with TRBD2. Germline CDR1 is LGHNA and CDR2 is YNFKEQ. V lost 0 bases, J lost 0 bases, and 0 bases stayed unmatched. The CDR3 sequence is 16 residues long. The CDR3 nucleotides are TGTGCCAGCAGCCAAGAACTAGCGGGAGGCTCCTACGAGCAGTACTTC. Protein sequence: CASSQELAGGSYEQYF.

The chain is built from TRBV19 and TRBJ2-7; 7 bases fit TRBD1. Losses at the gene ends were 6 bases for V and 0 bases for J; bases not matched to a gene: 8. CDR3 length: 15 amino acids. The V gene's germline CDR1 is LNHDA and CDR2 SQIVND (reference sequence). The CDR3 DNA follows: TGTGCCAGTAGCAAAGGGGGCCAGAGCTCCTACGAGCAGTACTTC. Translation: CASSKGGQSSYEQYF.

The chain carries TRBV27 and TRBJ1-2; D not certain. Germline lookup yields CDR1 MNHEY and CDR2 SMNVEV (reference sequence). This CDR3 region has 14 residues. Deletions cut 6 bases from V and 4 bases from J, with 15 bases between. DNA for the CDR3: TGTGCCAGCAGGGGATCAGCGGGAGCCTATGGCTACACCTTC. Translating gives CASRGSAGAYGYTF.

The chain uses TRBV27 and TRBJ2-1; TRBD1 is a possible D gene (7 bases). Between the trimmed V and J ends, which lost 6 bases and 12 bases, there was a span of 36 bases. The CDR3 has 19 amino acids. Germline CDR1 reads MNHEY; CDR2 reads SMNVEV (reference sequence). Here the CDR3 DNA reads TGTGCCAGCAGCCCTCTTGGGCAGGTCAGGGGGAGGCGGGTTGGGGTGCAGTTCTTC. Translating it yields CASSPLGQVRGRRVGVQFF.

The rearrangement joins TRBV5-6 to TRBJ2-7; the match to TRBD2 covers 15 bases. The CDR3 spans 16 residues. Germline CDR1 SGHDT, CDR2 YYEEEE. With 4 bases clipped from V and 3 bases from J, the junction kept 5 bases outside the gene matches. As DNA, the CDR3 is TGTGCCAGCAGCATAAGGACTAGCGGGAGGGTCTACGAGCAGTACTTC. Its translation is CASSIRTSGRVYEQYF.

The chain carries TRBV5-1 and TRBJ1-2; TRBD1 might be the D (6 bases). CDR3 size: 13 residues. CDR1 and CDR2 (germline): SGHRS, YFSETQ. V lost 3 bases to trimming and J lost 3 bases, with 9 bases between them. CDR3 amino acids: CASSSGDDYGYTF. DNA of the CDR3: TGCGCCAGCAGCTCAGGGGACGACTATGGCTACACCTTC.

This clone was seen only a few times. The rearrangement uses TRBV6-1 and TRBJ2-1, with D perhaps matching TRBD2 (5 bases). Germline V lookup: CDR1 MNHNS, CDR2 SASEGT. Trimming left V 5 bases short and J 2 bases short, with 10 bases between. CDR3 size: 14 residues. The CDR3 spells CASSNRGAYNEQFF. CDR3 nucleotide sequence: TGTGCCAGCAGTAACCGGGGTGCCTACAATGAGCAGTTCTTC.

The chain carries TRBV28 and TRBJ1-5; 7 positions match TRBD1. Per the germline V gene, CDR1 is MDHEN and CDR2 is SYDVKM. CDR3 length: 16 residues. V gave up 6 bases and J gave up 8 bases; unmatched junction bases: 16. CDR3 DNA: TGTGCCAGCAGGCGTCCGGGACAGCGCCTTTCGGAGCCCCAGCATTTT. Protein product: CASRRPGQRLSEPQHF.

The CDR3 DNA reads TGTGCCAGTAGTCCCCTCGCTAGCGGGATAGGCAATGAGCAGTTCTTC. Translating gives CASSPLASGIGNEQFF. The chain links TRBV19 to TRBJ2-1, with 9 nucleotides matching TRBD2. V gave up 5 bases and J gave up 6 bases; unmatched junction bases: 11. CDR3 length: 16 amino acids. CDR1 and CDR2 from the germline V gene are LNHDA and SQIVND (reference sequence).

This chain uses TRBV12-5 with TRBJ2-5; 9 positions agree with TRBD1. V trimming: 0 bases; J trimming: 5 bases; junction bases outside the gene matches: 13. The CDR3 extends over 18 amino acids. Germline values: CDR1 LGHNT, CDR2 FRNRAP. The CDR3 DNA reads as TGTGCTAGTGGTTTGGTATCGGGGAAACAGGGGGCGCGGGAGACCCAGTACTTC. It is translated as CASGLVSGKQGARETQYF.

The chain has TRBV16 and TRBJ2-7; D is unclear. Germline values: CDR1 KGHSY, CDR2 FQNENV. Deletions cut 0 bases from V and 2 bases from J, with 14 bases between. The CDR3 is made up of 16 amino acids. CDR3 nucleotides: TGTGCCAGCAGCCAATCCCTAGGTCTGGATCCCTACGAGCAGTACTTC. Amino acid sequence: CASSQSLGLDPYEQYF.

V usage is TRBV28 and J usage is TRBJ2-7; the D gene is possibly TRBD1 (6 bases). The CDR3 totals 14 residues. CDR1 is MDHEN, CDR2 SYDVKM, per germline. Trimming stripped 3 bases from V and 4 bases from J, with 13 bases between. CDR3 DNA sequence: TGTGCCAGCAGTTTCATTAACAGGGTGTACGAGCAGTACTTC. Protein product: CASSFINRVYEQYF.